This TCR beta chain was retrieved from a study of T cells after yellow fever vaccination. General study results and limits: Post-booster repertoires again held most primary-vaccination clones (roughly 96% CD4, 80% to 90% CD8).

The table lists this clonotype with many counts. Its antigen is still unknown. The length of the CDR3 is 15 residues. V was pared by 6 bases and J by 2 bases, with 4 bases of the junction left unmatched. UMIs were added to TCR cDNA along with a universal primer site when it was made by 5'RACE template switching. Via MiXCR, TCRdb re-called the 5' RACE reads, giving one row per CDR3 protein. The data show some 390,000 distinct CDR3 sequences, 6.2% seen once. The sequences come from PBMCs, collected 5 days after the yellow fever booster vaccination. V usage is TRBV12-3 or TRBV12-4 and J usage is TRBJ2-7, with TRBD2 matching 13 bases. The TCR originated in a young man who received the YFV17D yellow fever vaccine. The CDR3 DNA follows: TGTGCCAGCAGGCCGGGACTAGCGGGACCCTACGAGCAGTACTTC. Its translation is CASRPGLAGPYEQYF.